This TCR beta chain is drawn from a study of response to subunit inactivated influenza vaccine. General study points: The authors offered the suggestion that each seasonal influenza vaccination recruits few new T cells.

This clonotype was detected only a few times. Its antigen is undetermined. CDR1 DFQATT and CDR2 SNEGSKA come from the germline V gene (reference sequence). The CDR3 totals 14 residues. V lost 0 bases, J lost 1 base, and 8 bases lay in between. TCRdb re-called the RT-PCR reads with MiXCR, one entry per CDR3 protein. This sample carries a few hundred thousand distinct CDR3 sequences, approximately 20% of them seen once, and the ten largest clones take about a tenth. The chain joins TRBV20-1 to TRBJ2-3; tentatively, D is TRBD2 (6 bases). The sequences come from PBMCs from blood, collected less than 22 months after vaccination. The receptor was isolated from a man aged 45 to 70 who received an inactivated influenza vaccine. DNA for the CDR3: TGCAGTGCTAGAGACGCGGGACGCACAGATACGCAGTATTTT. This gives the protein CSARDAGRTDTQYF.